The source of this T cell receptor (beta chain) is a study of immune evolution from preneoplasia to lung adenocarcinoma. Produced via immunoSEQ multiplex PCR; TCRdb's table is partial and in-frame only. The table has about 14,000 clones, about 82% seen once; the top ten hold approximately 4.2%. The CDR3 extends over 15 amino acids. Germline trimming cut 4 bases from V and 2 bases from J; bases unmatched to any gene: 6. Germline CDR1 reads SGDLS; CDR2 reads YYNGEE. About this clone itself: Its antigen remains unknown.

Resections took place in Japan or China from 2014 to 2017. Broader study findings: Normal lung had the highest top T cell clone frequencies.

The receptor was derived from an older person with lung adenocarcinoma. The chain has TRBV9 and TRBJ2-3, with 8 bases matching TRBD1. The sequenced sample consisted of FFPE minimally invasive lung adenocarcinoma tissue. CDR3 bases: TGTGCCAGCAGCTTAGAGACAGGGGACACAGATACGCAGTATTTT. Translating gives CASSLETGDTDTQYF.